This passage covers 3 T cell receptor beta chains from one sample sequenced in a study of PD-L1 blockade in urothelial cancer. The protocol was immunoSEQ multiplex PCR, while the TCRdb copy is restricted to in-frame clones and leaves out a portion. The table has tens of thousands of clones, roughly 76% seen once. Time point specified: pretreatment peripheral blood. The material was PBMCs, obtained around atezolizumab (anti-PD-L1) treatment. The receptors stem from a man aged 65 to 79 with urothelial cancer.

The chain uses TRBV11-2 and TRBJ2-2; D perhaps matches TRBD1 (5 bases). CDR3 length equals 14 residues. Trimming stripped 6 bases from V and 9 bases from J, with 17 bases between. The germline CDR1 and CDR2 sequences are SGHAT and FQNNGV. The CDR3 DNA sequence: TGTGCCAGCAGGCCTCCAGGGCCCTCCCGGGAGCTGTTTTTT. Residues: CASRPPGPSRELFF. Looking up the rest from reference TRBV11-2 and TRBJ2-2 gives the full variable domain: EAGVAQSPRYKIIEKRQSVAFWCNPISGHATLYWYQQILGQGPKLLIQFQNNGVVDDSQLPKDRFSAERLKGVDSTLKIQPAKLEDSAVYLCASRPPGPSRELFFGEGSRLTVL.

The chain carries TRBV5-4 and TRBJ1-4; TRBD1 agrees at 11 bases. Germline V gene sequence: CDR1 SGHNT, CDR2 YYREEE (reference sequence). V dropped 3 bases and J dropped 7; count of bases not matched to a gene: 5. The CDR3 sequence is 15 residues long. The DNA for the CDR3 is TGTGCCAGCAGCTCTGGACAGGGGGCAGGTGAAAAACTGTTTTTT. It translates to CASSSGQGAGEKLFF.

This clone was seen more than once but under ten times. J is TRBJ2-6 and V is TRBV25-1; a possible D gene is TRBD1 (6 bases). Trimming left V 4 bases short and J 7 bases short, with 20 bases between. The CDR3 is 17 residues long. Germline V gene data show CDR1 as MGHDK and CDR2 as SYGVNS. Here the CDR3 DNA reads TGTGCCAGCAGTGCGGGGACACCATACCGACGAGCCAACGTCCTGACTTTC. Its translation: CASSAGTPYRRANVLTF.